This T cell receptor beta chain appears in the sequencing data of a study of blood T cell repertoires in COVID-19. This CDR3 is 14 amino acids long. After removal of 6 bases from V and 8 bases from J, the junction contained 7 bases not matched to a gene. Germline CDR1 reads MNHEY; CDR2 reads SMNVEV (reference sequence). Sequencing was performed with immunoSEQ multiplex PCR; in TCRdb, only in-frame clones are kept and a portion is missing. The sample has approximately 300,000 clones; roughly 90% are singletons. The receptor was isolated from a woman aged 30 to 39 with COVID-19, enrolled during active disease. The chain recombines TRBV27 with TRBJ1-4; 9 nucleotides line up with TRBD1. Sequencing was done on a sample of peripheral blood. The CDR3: CASSTGGAKEKLFF. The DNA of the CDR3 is TGTGCCAGCAGCACAGGGGGCGCGAAGGAAAAACTGTTTTTT.